Included here is one T cell receptor beta chain sequence, with context. As yet, its antigen is unknown. Separation from the roughly 600-subject first cohort characterized the roughly 120-subject validation cohort, to which the donors belonged. Method: immunoSEQ multiplex PCR; TCRdb's copy keeps in-frame clones and lacks some. The data show fewer than 200,000 clones, about nine tenths seen once. V lost 4 bases to trimming and J lost 5 bases, with 19 bases between them. Germline V gives CDR1 MDHEN, CDR2 SYDVKM. The CDR3 has 16 residues. The data originate from a study of cytomegalovirus exposure and HLA in healthy donors. Study-level background: Later, an analysis reported that the 120 or so validation repertoires had used the same platform as the approximately 600 first-cohort repertoires. General observations from the study: Despite most TCR sequences being rare, some public TCRs occurred in many donors. Investigators reported 164 TCR beta chains as tied to cytomegalovirus.

The chain combines TRBV28 with TRBJ2-3; TRBD1 is a possible D gene (7 bases). The sequence derives from a woman in her 30s in good health and CMV-seronegative. The sequenced material came from PBMCs. In DNA form, the CDR3 reads TGTGCCAGCAGTTCCCCGACAGGGCGGGGTCAAGATACGCAGTATTTT. Protein sequence: CASSSPTGRGQDTQYF.